One TCR beta chain is described in this entry. As processed by the authors: Quantification of nucleated cells was approximated via reference gene primer amplification. The repertoire was sequenced with immunoSEQ multiplex PCR; TCRdb's copy has only in-frame clones and lacks some. Clone size and the V and J calls come from that table; the DNA yielded D and trimming. The data show some 250,000 clones, with about 83% seen just once and 5% to 6% held by the top ten. The record originates from a study of blood T cell repertoires in COVID-19. Study information: Samples representing acute and convalescent COVID-19 were sourced from the United States, Italy and Spain.

The germline gives CDR1 SGHRS, CDR2 YFSETQ. This CDR3 has 15 residues. Trimming cost V 4 bases and J 1 base, with 15 bases left between them. The specimen sequenced was peripheral blood. The chain employs TRBV5-1 and TRBJ2-7, with a weak D call TRBD2 (6 bases). The sequence came from a man older than 75 with acute or convalescent COVID-19. The CDR3 sequence is CASSPWGTGSYEQYF. DNA for the CDR3: TGCGCCAGCAGCCCCTGGGGGACTGGTTCCTACGAGCAGTACTTC.